Following are 22 T cell receptor beta chains from one sample sequenced in a study of shared clonotypes between healthy human individuals. TCRdb keeps only in-frame clones here, not all; method: immunoSEQ multiplex PCR. The repertoire consists of hundreds of thousands of clones, with 74% occurring once and the leading ten covering 1.5% to 2%. The sample consisted of memory CD4+ T cells sorted from blood. Noted subset: CD45RA-negative fraction. The receptor source for this set is a woman in her 30s in good health.

Only a few counts were recorded for this clone. J is TRBJ1-5 and V is TRBV27; D possibly corresponds to TRBD1 (5 bases). The length of the CDR3 is 14 residues. Germline loops: CDR1 MNHEY, CDR2 SMNVEV (reference sequence). V was trimmed by 6 bases and J by 2 bases, leaving 11 bases between them. CDR3 sequence reads: CASSQGHGNQPQHF. CDR3 in DNA: TGTGCCAGCAGCCAGGGCCACGGCAATCAGCCCCAGCATTTT.

V gene TRBV5-1 combines with J gene TRBJ2-7, with 8 bases lining up with TRBD2. With 5 bases clipped from V and 3 bases from J, the junction kept 10 bases outside the gene matches. Germline CDR1 and CDR2: SGHRS and YFSETQ. The CDR3 spans 15 residues. CDR3 protein: CASSPEGSGNYEQYF. CDR3 sequence (DNA): TGCGCCAGCAGTCCCGAGGGTAGCGGGAACTACGAGCAGTACTTC.

The chain couples TRBV11-2 to TRBJ2-5, with TRBD2 identical over 7 bases. The CDR3 loop spans 14 amino acids. The germline V gene has CDR1 SGHAT and CDR2 FQNNGV. Unmatched junction bases numbered 8, after V lost 4 bases and J lost 6 bases. The CDR3 protein is CASSSGLVEKTQYF. In DNA, the CDR3 is TGTGCCAGCAGCTCCGGACTAGTAGAGAAGACCCAGTACTTC.

This CDR3 is CASTGAGNTIYF. The DNA of the CDR3 is TGCGCCAGCACCGGGGCTGGAAACACCATATATTTT. The chain joins TRBV5-1 to TRBJ1-3; D is ambiguous. Germline V lookup: CDR1 SGHRS, CDR2 YFSETQ. The V and J ends lost 6 bases and 2 bases respectively, with 6 bases between them. This CDR3 comprises 12 residues.

V gene TRBV6-1 combines with J gene TRBJ2-7; 7 bases fit TRBD1. Trimming at V came to 7 bases and at J to 0 bases, leaving 9 bases not matched to a gene. The CDR3 length is 15 residues. CDR1 is MNHNS and CDR2 is SASEGT in the germline V gene. The CDR3 coding sequence is TGTGCCAGCAAGGCCGGGACAGATAGCTCCTACGAGCAGTACTTC. This encodes CASKAGTDSSYEQYF.

This clone appeared a few times. This chain's CDR3 is CASSLHGGGEGDTQYF. The CDR3 region has the DNA TGTGCCAGCAGCTTACACGGGGGAGGGGAAGGGGATACGCAGTATTTT. This chain links TRBV4-2 with TRBJ2-3, with TRBD2 identical over 7 bases. Germline V gene lookup returns CDR1 LGHNA and CDR2 YNFKEQ. Germline trimming cut 5 bases from V and 6 bases from J; bases unmatched to any gene: 14. The CDR3 extends over 16 amino acids.

The CDR3: CSAYSLGTGTEKLFF. The CDR3 nucleotides read TGCAGCGCCTATTCTCTCGGGACAGGGACTGAAAAACTGTTTTTT. The rearrangement joins TRBV29-1 to TRBJ1-4; 9 positions match TRBD1. Trimming took 7 bases from V and 7 from J; bases not matched to a gene: 13. The CDR3 totals 15 residues. CDR1 SQVTM and CDR2 ANQGSEA come from the germline V gene.

This clone was observed a single time. The chain links TRBV19 to TRBJ1-1, with a weak D call TRBD1 (5 bases). Germline V gene sequence: CDR1 LNHDA, CDR2 SQIVND (reference sequence). This CDR3 contains 12 residues. V was cut by 8 bases and J by 6 bases, with 13 bases left in between. The DNA for the CDR3 is TGTGCCAGTGTTTGGGGGGGAGCTGAAGCTTTCTTT. Amino acid sequence: CASVWGGAEAFF.

The chain uses TRBV10-3 and TRBJ2-7; 9 nucleotides agree with TRBD1. The CDR3 extends over 14 amino acids. CDR1 is ENHRY and CDR2 is SYGVKD in the germline V gene. The J segment lost 6 bases and the V segment lost 4 bases, leaving 7 bases of the junction unmatched. The CDR3: CAISGGTGLVEQYF. CDR3 nucleotides: TGTGCCATCAGTGGCGGGACAGGGCTTGTCGAGCAGTACTTC.

This clone was detected a few times. CDR3 bases: TGCGCCAGCATCGTGGGCTCTGGGTCAGATACGCAGTATTTT. Amino acids: CASIVGSGSDTQYF. This sequence joins TRBV5-1 and TRBJ2-3; D not resolved. The germline V gene has CDR1 SGHRS and CDR2 YFSETQ. V was cut by 6 bases and J by 4 bases, with 15 bases left in between. The CDR3 has 14 residues.

Only one count was recorded for this clone. The gene calls are TRBV28 and TRBJ2-7; 8 bases align to TRBD1. Per germline, CDR1 MDHEN and CDR2 SYDVKM. Trimming cost V 9 bases and J 7 bases; bases outside gene matches: 20. The CDR3 covers 16 residues. CDR3 in amino acids: CASSAGTGGGKGEQYF. For the CDR3, the DNA is TGTGCCAGTAGTGCCGGGACAGGAGGGGGAAAGGGGGAGCAGTACTTC.

There are a few counts of this clone. V usage is TRBV5-8 and J usage is TRBJ2-2; D not resolved. Trimming removed 5 bases from V and 0 bases from J, with 11 bases in between. Germline values: CDR1 SGHTS, CDR2 YDEGEE. This CDR3 region has 15 residues. CDR3 sequence (DNA): TGTGCCAGCAGTAGAGGCAGCGCGAACACCGGGGAGCTGTTTTTT. This codes for CASSRGSANTGELFF.

This clone was observed a single time. The rearrangement links TRBV5-1 to TRBJ2-3; 14 bases are shared with TRBD2. The V segment lost 4 bases and the J segment 3 bases; nucleotides outside the gene matches: 4. Germline V gene sequence: CDR1 SGHRS, CDR2 YFSETQ. CDR3 length equals 16 residues. The CDR3 bases are TGCGCCAGCAGCCTGGGACTAGCGGGAGTGACAGATACGCAGTATTTT. This gives the protein CASSLGLAGVTDTQYF.

The chain is built from TRBV7-2 and TRBJ1-2; D is unclear. Trimming stripped 2 bases from V and 4 bases from J, with 8 bases between. Looked up from germline, CDR1 is SGHTA and CDR2 is FQGNSA. The CDR3 totals 13 residues. The CDR3 loop reads CASSLLGLYGYTF. The CDR3 DNA follows: TGTGCCAGCAGCTTACTAGGGCTCTATGGCTACACCTTC.

The chain carries TRBV6-1 and TRBJ1-5; D not certain. There are 15 residues in the CDR3. V dropped 4 bases and J dropped 4 bases, with 14 bases sitting between them. CDR1 is MNHNS, CDR2 SASEGT, per germline. The CDR3 sequence is CASSVGPTSNQPQHF. In DNA form, the CDR3 reads TGTGCCAGCAGTGTTGGGCCGACCTCAAATCAGCCCCAGCATTTT.

This chain uses TRBV19 with TRBJ1-1; unclear D gene. Germline CDR1 reads LNHDA; CDR2 reads SQIVND (reference sequence). Between the trimmed V and J ends, which lost 5 bases and 4 bases, there was a span of 11 bases. The CDR3 consists of 13 residues. Here the CDR3 DNA reads TGTGCCAGTAGTGACCGACACCTCACTGAAGCTTTCTTT. Protein product: CASSDRHLTEAFF.

This clone appeared a single time. It is likely a read error: a sequence one base away is far more abundant. The rearrangement uses TRBV6-4 and TRBJ2-7; D unresolved. Per germline, CDR1 MRHNA and CDR2 SNTAGT. V was pared by 2 bases and J by 7 bases, with 0 bases between. There are 9 residues in the CDR3. The CDR3 region is CASSDEQYF. CDR3 sequence (DNA): TGTGCCAGCAGTGACGAGCAGTACTTC.

The chain combines TRBV9 with TRBJ2-2; 7 bases are shared with TRBD1. The CDR3 sequence is 17 residues long. Germline V CDR1 and CDR2: SGDLS, YYNGEE. V lost 1 base to trimming and J lost 0 bases; unmatched junction nucleotides: 6. For the CDR3, the DNA is TGTGCCAGCAGCGTATCGGGGCAGGGGGCGAACACCGGGGAGCTGTTTTTT. Translating gives CASSVSGQGANTGELFF.

The chain couples TRBV7-6 to TRBJ2-5, with D perhaps matching TRBD2 (7 bases). This CDR3 contains 16 residues. Germline V gene lookup returns CDR1 SGHVS and CDR2 FNYEAQ. The germline V and J ends were trimmed by 5 bases and 4 bases, with 20 bases remaining between them. CDR3 protein: CASSRGDTSLGETQYF. CDR3 DNA sequence: TGTGCCAGCAGCCGGGGGGACACCTCCTTGGGAGAGACCCAGTACTTC.

This clone appeared once. The genes are TRBV4-2 and TRBJ2-7; D remains ambiguous. Deletions cut 1 base from V and 0 bases from J, with 10 bases between. This CDR3 is built from 15 residues. Germline-derived CDR1 and CDR2 are LGHNA and YNFKEQ. The CDR3 reads CASSQGDWSSYEQYF. Here the CDR3 DNA reads TGTGCCAGCAGCCAAGGCGACTGGAGCTCCTACGAGCAGTACTTC.

The rearrangement links TRBV15 to TRBJ2-3; 10 nucleotides agree with TRBD1. The CDR3 is made up of 18 amino acids. V lost 2 bases, J lost 4 bases, and 12 bases stayed unmatched. Germline V gives CDR1 LNHNV, CDR2 YYDKDF (reference sequence). CDR3 coding DNA: TGTGCCACCAGCAGAAATCCCGGGACAGGGGAGCGGGCAGATACGCAGTATTTT. It is translated as CATSRNPGTGERADTQYF.

CDR3 loop: CAISEGGSAQHF. CDR3 DNA sequence: TGTGCCATCAGTGAAGGGGGGTCGGCCCAGCATTTT. V gene TRBV10-3 combines with J gene TRBJ1-5, with D possibly matching TRBD1 (6 bases). CDR3 length equals 12 residues. In germline, CDR1 is ENHRY, CDR2 SYGVKD. The V and J ends lost 3 bases and 11 bases respectively, with 11 bases between them.